The sample holds a few counts of the clone carrying this T cell receptor beta chain. As yet, its antigen is unknown. CDR1 LNHDA and CDR2 SQIVND come from the germline V gene (reference sequence). V lost 7 bases, J lost 0 bases, and 16 bases lay in between. The CDR3 is 16 residues long. The sample comes from a study of cytomegalovirus exposure and HLA in healthy donors. Findings and limits, study-wide: V- and J-gene trimming of TCR beta was linked (in a later analysis) to a missense DCLRE1C variant. Researchers had no immune exposure information except CMV serostatus available. A later analysis reportedly found fewer N-insertions in an Asian-associated ancestry cluster than the approximately 700-donor mean.

The PCR made use of 60 Vbeta and 13 Jbeta primers. Some clones are missing from TCRdb's copy, which holds only in-frame ones; the method was immunoSEQ multiplex PCR. The sample has about 130,000 clones; 65% to 75% are singletons. The origin of this receptor is a man aged 35-49 years in good health and CMV-seropositive. The material sequenced was PBMCs. V and J are TRBV19 and TRBJ1-3; no reliable D call. CDR3 residues: CASTPSNANSGNTIYF. Written as DNA, the CDR3 is TGTGCCAGTACCCCAAGCAACGCCAACTCTGGAAACACCATATATTTT. The full variable domain, its missing parts supplied by reference TRBV19 and TRBJ1-3, is DGGITQSPKYLFRKEGQNVTLSCEQNLNHDAMYWYRQDPGQGLRLIYYSQIVNDFQKGDIAEGYSVSREKKESFPLTVTSAQKNPTAFYLCASTPSNANSGNTIYFGEGSWLTVV.